These 18 T cell receptor beta chains share one sample of origin, sequenced in a study of CD8 T cells in ankylosing spondylitis. No antigen is known for these receptors. TCRdb analysed the 5' RACE reads with MiXCR anew, one entry per CDR3 protein. The data hold 650,000 to 800,000 distinct CDR3 sequences, with about 20% observed a single time. The study, taken as a whole, reports: A TCR beta motif of eight highly homologous variants appeared characteristic of ankylosing spondylitis blood.

Sequences were obtained from blood, either unsorted or a sorted T cell fraction (not recorded which). These receptors were obtained from a male donor with ankylosing spondylitis.

This chain joins TRBV5-1 and TRBJ2-2; 11 nucleotides align to TRBD2. The V and J ends lost 10 bases and 4 bases, in that order; junction bases with no gene match: 12. This CDR3 spans 16 amino acids. Germline V lookup: CDR1 SGHRS, CDR2 YFSETQ. CDR3 sequence (DNA): TGCGCCTCCCGGCCAACTAGCGGGGGATCCACCGGGGAGCTGTTTTTT. It is translated as CASRPTSGGSTGELFF. The complete variable domain, with remaining parts taken from reference TRBV5-1 and TRBJ2-2, reads KAGVTQTPRYLIKTRGQQVTLSCSPISGHRSVSWYQQTPGQGLQFLFEYFSETQRNKGNFPGRFSGRQFSNSRSEMNVSTLELGDSALYLCASRPTSGGSTGELFFGEGSRLTVL.

The chain carries TRBV20-1 and TRBJ1-1; 7 nucleotides line up with TRBD1. The CDR3 is made up of 16 amino acids. Germline trimming cut 6 bases from V and 1 base from J; bases unmatched to any gene: 14. Per germline, CDR1 DFQATT and CDR2 SNEGSKA (reference sequence). CDR3 residues: CSAHDQTGPANTEAFF. The CDR3 DNA reads TGCAGTGCCCACGATCAGACAGGGCCAGCGAACACTGAAGCTTTCTTT.

The chain joins TRBV3-1 to TRBJ2-1, with 9 bases fitting TRBD2. The CDR3 runs 17 residues. Germline V gives CDR1 LGHDT, CDR2 YNNKEL (reference sequence). The trim removed 5 bases at V and 4 bases at J, leaving 12 bases unmatched. CDR3 amino acids: CASSWREGTVRYNEQFF. The CDR3 DNA reads TGTGCCAGCAGCTGGCGGGAGGGAACCGTCCGGTACAATGAGCAGTTCTTC.

This clonotype was detected a few times. The chain employs TRBV9 and TRBJ1-1, with TRBD1 as a possible D gene (5 bases). The CDR3 is 15 amino acids. Per germline, CDR1 SGDLS and CDR2 YYNGEE. V was clipped by 0 bases and J by 2 bases, with 11 bases between them. CDR3 loop: CASSVGVGVNTEAFF. The CDR3 DNA is TGTGCCAGCAGCGTAGGAGTAGGGGTTAACACTGAAGCTTTCTTT. Based on the CDR3 plus reference TRBV9 and TRBJ1-1, the full variable domain is DSGVTQTPKHLITATGQRVTLRCSPRSGDLSVYWYQQSLDQGLQFLIQYYNGEERAKGNILERFSAQQFPDLHSELNLSSLELGDSALYFCASSVGVGVNTEAFFGQGTRLTVV.

The rearrangement links TRBV10-3 to TRBJ2-7, with D uncertain. Trimming pared 3 bases from V and 2 bases from J, leaving 11 bases between. CDR1 is ENHRY and CDR2 is SYGVKD in the germline V gene. CDR3 length equals 14 residues. CDR3 residues: CAISDGYKPYEQYF. The CDR3 region has the DNA TGTGCCATCAGTGATGGTTACAAACCCTACGAGCAGTACTTC.

The gene calls are TRBV6-1 and TRBJ2-5, with TRBD2 matching over 10 bases. The V and J ends lost 2 bases and 1 base, in that order; junction bases with no gene match: 4. The CDR3 covers 16 residues. Germline V lookup: CDR1 MNHNS, CDR2 SASEGT. The CDR3 loop is CASSESGGAIQETQYF. Here the CDR3 DNA reads TGTGCCAGCAGTGAAAGCGGGGGGGCGATCCAAGAGACCCAGTACTTC.

The chain is built from TRBV29-1 and TRBJ2-7; D ambiguous. Trimming removed 1 base at V and 4 bases at J, with 8 bases between. The germline V gene has CDR1 SQVTM and CDR2 ANQGSEA. The CDR3 length is 12 residues. CDR3 bases: TGCAGCGTTGAAGTGGCCAGATACGAGCAGTACTTC. It specifies CSVEVARYEQYF.

This clonotype was seen only a few times. This chain joins TRBV12-3 or TRBV12-4 and TRBJ1-6, with TRBD1 matching 7 bases. Germline trimming cut 6 bases from V and 9 bases from J; bases unmatched to any gene: 8. The CDR3 sequence is 14 residues long. The chain's CDR3 is CASSYTGVSSPLHF. In nucleotides, the CDR3 is TGTGCCAGCAGCTACACAGGGGTGAGTTCACCCCTCCACTTT.

This clonotype was recorded many times. The gene calls are TRBV7-2 and TRBJ2-7; D gene uncertain. Deletions cut 0 bases from V and 8 bases from J, with 20 bases between. From germline, CDR1 is SGHTA and CDR2 FQGNSA. The CDR3 loop spans 16 amino acids. CDR3 DNA: TGTGCCAGCAGCTTAGCTAGTGTTGGTGACTTGGGCAAGCAGTACTTC. Protein: CASSLASVGDLGKQYF.

This clonotype was recorded a few times. This sequence joins TRBV28 and TRBJ2-2; D not resolved. The CDR3 is 12 amino acids. Germline V lookup: CDR1 MDHEN, CDR2 SYDVKM. CDR3 amino acids: CAAYHRTGELFF. The CDR3 nucleotides read TGTGCAGCGTACCACCGGACCGGGGAGCTGTTTTTT.

The chain recombines TRBV20-1 with TRBJ2-7; 9 bases line up with TRBD2. The CDR3 has 14 residues. Germline-derived CDR1 and CDR2 are DFQATT and SNEGSKA (reference sequence). V trimming: 3 bases; J trimming: 7 bases; junction bases outside the gene matches: 10. CDR3: CSASSSLAGPEQYF. CDR3 nucleotides: TGCAGTGCTAGTTCGTCCCTAGCGGGACCAGAGCAGTACTTC.

This chain links TRBV6-1 with TRBJ2-1; 7 bases align to TRBD1. V lost 6 bases, J lost 4 bases, and 9 bases stayed unmatched. The CDR3 sequence is 15 residues long. Germline lookup yields CDR1 MNHNS and CDR2 SASEGT. This CDR3 reads CASSVVGTVYNEQFF. For the CDR3, the DNA is TGTGCCAGCAGCGTGGTGGGGACAGTGTACAATGAGCAGTTCTTC.

This clonotype was counted between two and nine times. The J gene is TRBJ2-2, the V gene TRBV28; TRBD1 aligns across 8 bases. The V gene's germline CDR1 is MDHEN and CDR2 SYDVKM. The V gene end was trimmed by 7 bases and the J gene end by 4 bases; junction bases not matched to a gene: 5. This CDR3 spans 14 amino acids. This chain's CDR3 is CASTETGVTGELFF. CDR3 DNA sequence: TGTGCCAGCACTGAGACAGGGGTCACCGGGGAGCTGTTTTTT.

The V and J genes are TRBV21-1 and TRBJ2-6; the table assigns TRBD1, which was not confirmed against the DNA. TRBV21-1 is an annotated pseudogene. The CDR3 length is 19 residues. CDR3 bases: TGTGCCAGCAGCAAAAGGAGACGGGACATCTTCTCTGGGGCCAACGTCCTGACTTTC. Protein: CASSKRRRDIFSGANVLTF.

This clonotype was seen a few times. The chain couples TRBV7-2 to TRBJ1-1; no firm D call. The CDR3 contains 13 residues. Looked up from germline, CDR1 is SGHTA and CDR2 is FQGNSA. V lost 1 base and J lost 8, with 11 bases in between. CDR3 nucleotide sequence: TGTGCCAGCAGCTTAGTAGGGAGGAGGGAAGCTTTCTTT. It encodes CASSLVGRREAFF.

This clonotype was seen only a few times. The chain joins TRBV3-1 to TRBJ2-3; tentative D call: TRBD1 (5 bases). The germline V gene encodes CDR1 LGHDT and CDR2 YNNKEL (reference sequence). Trimming stripped 4 bases from V and 3 bases from J, with 20 bases between. The CDR3 runs 17 residues. This CDR3 reads CASSPYPRQGGTDTQYF. CDR3 DNA: TGTGCCAGCAGCCCTTACCCCCGGCAGGGTGGAACAGATACGCAGTATTTT.

This clonotype was observed a handful of times. V and J are TRBV28 and TRBJ2-3; 8 positions match TRBD2. The V and J ends lost 8 bases and 0 bases, in that order; junction bases with no gene match: 4. Germline V gene lookup returns CDR1 MDHEN and CDR2 SYDVKM. This CDR3 has 14 residues. CDR3 sequence reads: CASHSSGSTDTQYF. Written as DNA, the CDR3 is TGTGCCAGCCATTCTAGCGGGAGCACAGATACGCAGTATTTT.

This rearrangement joins TRBV6-2 or TRBV6-3 to TRBJ2-7; tentative D call: TRBD1 (6 bases). The V gene lost 7 bases and the J gene lost 6 bases, with 16 bases spanning the gap. Germline-derived CDR1 and CDR2 are MNHEY and SVGEGT. CDR3 length: 13 amino acids. The DNA of the CDR3 is TGTGCCAGCAACCCCCGACAGGTATTCGAGCAGTACTTC. Its translation: CASNPRQVFEQYF.